The clone carrying this TCR beta chain was observed at least ten times. This CDR3 has 13 amino acids. V gave up 7 bases and J gave up 10 bases, with 19 bases separating them. CDR1 is MNHNY and CDR2 is SVGAGI in the germline V gene (reference sequence). This sample was included in a study of spatial heterogeneity in lung cancer. The sample's time point: blood at routine non-recurrence follow-up after resection. Whole RNA came from tumor, nontumor lung or frozen PBMC and was sequenced without being sorted. TCRdb re-called the 5' RACE reads with MiXCR, one entry per CDR3 protein. Found here are around 110,000 distinct CDR3 sequences, over 9% of them singletons; the top ten hold around 17%.

V gene TRBV6-6 combines with J gene TRBJ1-1; possibly TRBD1 for D (5 bases). The receptor comes from a male donor with early-stage non-small cell lung cancer. Sequencing was performed on PBMCs, taken at follow-up. Written as DNA, the CDR3 is TGTGCCAGCACCCCCGCCGGGGCCAAGGTAGCTTTCTTT. Translated: CASTPAGAKVAFF.